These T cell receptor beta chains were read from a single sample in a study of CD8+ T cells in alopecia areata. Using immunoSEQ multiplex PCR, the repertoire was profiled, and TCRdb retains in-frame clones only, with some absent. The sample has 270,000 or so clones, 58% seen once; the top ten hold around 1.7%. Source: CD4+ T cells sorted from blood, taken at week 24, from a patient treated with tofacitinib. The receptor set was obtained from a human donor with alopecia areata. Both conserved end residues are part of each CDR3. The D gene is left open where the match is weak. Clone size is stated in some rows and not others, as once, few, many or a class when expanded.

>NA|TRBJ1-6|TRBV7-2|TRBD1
TGTGCCAGCAGCTTCCCCCCGGGACAGGGGAATTCACCCCTCCACTTT
CASSFPPGQGNSPLHF
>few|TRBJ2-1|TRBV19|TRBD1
TGTGCCAGCGGGACAGGGAATTACAATGAGCAGTTCTTC
CASGTGNYNEQFF
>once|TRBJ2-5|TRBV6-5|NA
TGTGCCAGCAGTGCCGCTGGTAGCCTCCAAGAGACCCAGTACTTC
CASSAAGSLQETQYF
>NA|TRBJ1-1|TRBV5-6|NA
TGTGCCAGCAGCATTCGGGCCGTGAACACTGAAGCTTTCTTT
CASSIRAVNTEAFF
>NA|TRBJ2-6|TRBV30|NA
TGTGCCTCGGGGGTTTGGGCGGCGGGCACCATCGGGGCCAACGTCCTGACTTTC
CASGVWAAGTIGANVLTF
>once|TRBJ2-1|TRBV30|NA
TGTGCCTGGAGTGCCCGGCCGGGAACGCTGTTCTTC
CAWSARPGTLFF
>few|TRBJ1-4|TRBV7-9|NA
TGTGCCAGCAGCTTAGACAGGGCAACTAATGAAAAACTGTTTTTT
CASSLDRATNEKLFF
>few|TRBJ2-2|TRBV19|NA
TGTGCCAGTAGTACGCAGGGTCCCGGGGAGCTGTTTTTT
CASSTQGPGELFF
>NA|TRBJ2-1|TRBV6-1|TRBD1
TGTGCCAGCAATGAAGAGGGACAGTCTTACAATGAGCAGTTCTTC
CASNEEGQSYNEQFF
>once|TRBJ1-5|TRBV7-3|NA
TGTGCCAGCAGCTTAGAAGGGAGTCAGCCCCAGCATTTT
CASSLEGSQPQHF
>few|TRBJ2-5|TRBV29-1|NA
TGCAGCGTTGTAGACGGCAGGGCCCAAGAGACCCAGTACTTC
CSVVDGRAQETQYF
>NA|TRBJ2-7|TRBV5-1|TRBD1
TGCGCCAGCAGCTGGTCACAGGGGGCATATTCCTCCTACGAGCAGTACTTC
CASSWSQGAYSSYEQYF
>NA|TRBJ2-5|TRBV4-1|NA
TGCGCCAGCAGCGGGGCCCCGGGGGAGACCCAGTACTTC
CASSGAPGETQYF
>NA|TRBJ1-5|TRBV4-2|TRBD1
TGTGCCAGCAGCCAAGATCGGGGACAGGGAATGGATCCCTATAGCAATCAGCCCCAGCATTTT
CASSQDRGQGMDPYSNQPQHF
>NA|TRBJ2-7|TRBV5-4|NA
TGTGCCAGCAGCTTGGCAGGGGGGCCCGACGAGCAGTACTTC
CASSLAGGPDEQYF
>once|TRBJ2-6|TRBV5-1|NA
TGCGCCAGCAGCTCTCGTCCAGGGGATCTCCCTGGGGCCAACGTCCTGACTTTC
CASSSRPGDLPGANVLTF
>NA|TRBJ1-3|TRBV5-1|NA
TGCGCCAGCAGCTTGGATACCTCTGGAAACACCATATATTTT
CASSLDTSGNTIYF
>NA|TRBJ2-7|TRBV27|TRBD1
TGTGCCAGCAGTTCGAGGCAGGGGGCTGGATACGAGCAGTACTTC
CASSSRQGAGYEQYF
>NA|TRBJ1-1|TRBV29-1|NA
TGCAGCGTTGCATTCTGGGCACAGGGCGATAAGGATGAGGCTTTCTTT
CSVAFWAQGDKDEAFF
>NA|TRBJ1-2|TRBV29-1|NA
TGCAGCGTTGAAGTGGGCCTCTATGGCTACACCTTC
CSVEVGLYGYTF
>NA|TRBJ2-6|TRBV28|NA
TGTGCCAGCAGTCGTACTGGGGCCAACGTCCTGACTTTC
CASSRTGANVLTF
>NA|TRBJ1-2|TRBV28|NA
TGTGCCAGCACCTTTCTCGACCGACCGGGGAGGAAAACCTTC
CASTFLDRPGRKTF
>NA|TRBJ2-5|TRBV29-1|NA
TGCAGCGTTGTATACACGGACCAAGAGACCCAGTACTTC
CSVVYTDQETQYF
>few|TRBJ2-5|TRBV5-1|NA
TGCGCCAGCAGCTTCTCGGACAGCCAAGAGACCCAGTACTTC
CASSFSDSQETQYF
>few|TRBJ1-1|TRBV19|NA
TGTGCCAGTAGCCCCGGTAGGGCCAACACTGAAGCTTTCTTT
CASSPGRANTEAFF
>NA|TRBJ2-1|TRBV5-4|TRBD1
TGTGCCAGCAGCCGGGACAGGGGCGATGACAATGAGCAGTTCTTC
CASSRDRGDDNEQFF
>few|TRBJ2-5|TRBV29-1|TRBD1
TGCAGCGTTGAAGACGGGACAGGGGAAGAGACCCAGTACTTC
CSVEDGTGEETQYF
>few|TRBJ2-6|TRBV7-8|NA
TGTGCCAGCAGCTTCGCAATCTCTGGGGCCAACGTCCTGACTTTC
CASSFAISGANVLTF
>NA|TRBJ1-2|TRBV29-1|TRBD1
TGCAGCGAGCGGACAGGGTATGGCTACACCTTC
CSERTGYGYTF
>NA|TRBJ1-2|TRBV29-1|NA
TGCAGCGTTGTTGAGAGGGGCTATGGCTACACCTTC
CSVVERGYGYTF
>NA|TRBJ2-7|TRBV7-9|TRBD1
TGTGCCAGCAGCTTTAACAGGGGAGTGGACGAGCAGTACTTC
CASSFNRGVDEQYF
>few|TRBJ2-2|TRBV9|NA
TGTGCCAGCAGCCCTCAGACGAACACCGGGGAGCTGTTTTTT
CASSPQTNTGELFF
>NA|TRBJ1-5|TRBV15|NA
TGTGCCACCAGTTTGCCAGTTTCTTGGTTTAGCAATCAGCCCCAGCATTTT
CATSLPVSWFSNQPQHF
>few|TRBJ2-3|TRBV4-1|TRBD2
TGCGCCAGCAGCCAAGAATGGGGACTAGCGGGGGAGCCATCAGATACGCAGTATTTT
CASSQEWGLAGEPSDTQYF
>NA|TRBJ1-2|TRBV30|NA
TGTGCCTGGAGTGAGACGCTTGACTATGGCTACACCTTC
CAWSETLDYGYTF
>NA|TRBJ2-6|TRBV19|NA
TGTGCCAGTAGTCGGAGGGCGAGCTCTGGGGCCAACGTCCTGACTTTC
CASSRRASSGANVLTF
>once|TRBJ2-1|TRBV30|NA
TGTGCGGGAGGGGGCAGCTCCTACAATGAGCAGTTCTTC
CAGGGSSYNEQFF
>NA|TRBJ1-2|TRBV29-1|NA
TGCAGCGTCGGGAAGGTGGGAAGGGATGGCTACACCTTC
CSVGKVGRDGYTF
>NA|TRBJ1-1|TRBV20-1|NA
TGCAGTGCTAACGGGAACACTGAAGCTTTCTTT
CSANGNTEAFF
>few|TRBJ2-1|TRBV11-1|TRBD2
TGTGCCAGCAGCACGGGACTAGCGGCATACAATGAGCAGTTCTTC
CASSTGLAAYNEQFF
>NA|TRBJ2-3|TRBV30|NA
TGTGCCTGGAGTGTAGATAGGGATTTAGGCACAGATACGCAGTATTTT
CAWSVDRDLGTDTQYF
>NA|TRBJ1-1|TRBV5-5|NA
TGTGCCAGCAGCTTCTGGTTTACCTCTGAAGCTTTCTTT
CASSFWFTSEAFF
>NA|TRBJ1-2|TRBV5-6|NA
TGTGCCAGCAGCTTTTCCCGGATCGGTGGCTACACCTTC
CASSFSRIGGYTF
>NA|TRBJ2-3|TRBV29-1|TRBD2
TGCAGCGTTGAACCCTCTAGCGGGGGGGCTGAAGATACGCAGTATTTT
CSVEPSSGGAEDTQYF
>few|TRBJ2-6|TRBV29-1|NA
TGCAGCGTTGATGGGTTTGGGGCCAACGTCCTGACTTTC
CSVDGFGANVLTF
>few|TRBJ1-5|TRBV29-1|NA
TGCAGCGTTTCAGGGGAGAAGGCTCAGCCCCAGCATTTT
CSVSGEKAQPQHF